The source of this TCR beta chain is a study of T cell changes during pregnancy in multiple sclerosis. V shed 0 bases and J shed 3 bases, with 11 bases lying between them. The CDR3 extends over 15 amino acids. Germline V gene sequence: CDR1 MGHRA, CDR2 YSYEKL. Profiled with immunoSEQ multiplex PCR; TCRdb holds only in-frame clones, not every one. The data hold tens of thousands of clones, with roughly 93% observed a single time. This rearrangement joins TRBV4-1 to TRBJ1-1; D possibly corresponds to TRBD1 (6 bases). This clonotype was obtained from a female donor with multiple sclerosis, enrolled in a pregnancy study. The sequenced sample was peripheral blood, obtained in the second trimester of pregnancy. CDR3 in DNA: TGCGCCAGCAGCCAAGATCACAGGGAGTACACTGAAGCTTTCTTT. Residues: CASSQDHREYTEAFF.